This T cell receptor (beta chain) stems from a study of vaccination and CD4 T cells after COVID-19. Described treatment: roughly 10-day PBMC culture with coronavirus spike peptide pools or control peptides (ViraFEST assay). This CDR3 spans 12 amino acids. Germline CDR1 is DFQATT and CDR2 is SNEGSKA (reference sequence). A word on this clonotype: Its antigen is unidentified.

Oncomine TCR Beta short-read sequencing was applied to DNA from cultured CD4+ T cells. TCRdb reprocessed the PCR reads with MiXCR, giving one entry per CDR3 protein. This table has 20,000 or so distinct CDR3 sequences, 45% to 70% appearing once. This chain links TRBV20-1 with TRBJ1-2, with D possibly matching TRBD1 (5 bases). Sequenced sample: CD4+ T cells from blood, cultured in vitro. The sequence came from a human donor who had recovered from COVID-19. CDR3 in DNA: TGCAGACCCGGGACTCCTAACTATGGCTACACCTTC. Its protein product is CRPGTPNYGYTF.